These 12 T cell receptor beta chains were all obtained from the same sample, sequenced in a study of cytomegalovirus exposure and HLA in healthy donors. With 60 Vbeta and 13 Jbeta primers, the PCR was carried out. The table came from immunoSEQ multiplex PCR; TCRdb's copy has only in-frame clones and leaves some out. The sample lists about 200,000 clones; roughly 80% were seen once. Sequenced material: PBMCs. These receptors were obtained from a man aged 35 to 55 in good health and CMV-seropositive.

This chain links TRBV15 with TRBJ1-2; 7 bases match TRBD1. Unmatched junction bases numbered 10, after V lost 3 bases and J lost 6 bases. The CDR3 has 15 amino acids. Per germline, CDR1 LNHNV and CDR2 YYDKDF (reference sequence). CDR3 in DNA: TGTGCCACCAGCAGGGGTAGACAGGGACTCGATGGCTACACCTTC. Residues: CATSRGRQGLDGYTF.

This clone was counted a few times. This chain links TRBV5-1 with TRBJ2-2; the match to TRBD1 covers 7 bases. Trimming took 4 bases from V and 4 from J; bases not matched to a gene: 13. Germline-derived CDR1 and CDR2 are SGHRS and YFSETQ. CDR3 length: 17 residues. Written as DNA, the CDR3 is TGCGCCAGCAGCCCCGCTAGTGGGGGACAGCTCACCGGGGAGCTGTTTTTT. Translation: CASSPASGGQLTGELFF.

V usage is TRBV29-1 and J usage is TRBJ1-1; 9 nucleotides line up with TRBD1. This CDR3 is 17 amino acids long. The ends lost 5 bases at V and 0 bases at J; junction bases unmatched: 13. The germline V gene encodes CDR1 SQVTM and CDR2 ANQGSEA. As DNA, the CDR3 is TGCAGCGTTTTGGGGCCCGGGACAGGGAATATGAACACTGAAGCTTTCTTT. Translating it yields CSVLGPGTGNMNTEAFF.

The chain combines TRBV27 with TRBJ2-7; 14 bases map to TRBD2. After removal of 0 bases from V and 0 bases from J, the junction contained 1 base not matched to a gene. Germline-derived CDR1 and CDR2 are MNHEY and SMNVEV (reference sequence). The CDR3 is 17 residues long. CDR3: CASSLSGLAGGSYEQYF. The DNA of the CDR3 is TGTGCCAGCAGTTTATCAGGACTAGCGGGGGGCTCCTACGAGCAGTACTTC.

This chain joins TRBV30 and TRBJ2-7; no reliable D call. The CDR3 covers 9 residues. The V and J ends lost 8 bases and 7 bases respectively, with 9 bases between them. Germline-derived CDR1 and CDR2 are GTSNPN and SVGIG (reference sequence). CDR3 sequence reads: CAVHREQYF. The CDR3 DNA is TGTGCCGTGCACAGAGAGCAGTACTTC.

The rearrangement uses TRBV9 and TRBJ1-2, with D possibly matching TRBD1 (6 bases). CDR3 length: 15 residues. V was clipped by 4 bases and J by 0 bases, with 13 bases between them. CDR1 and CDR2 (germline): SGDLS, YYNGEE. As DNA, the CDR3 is TGTGCCAGCAGCCCGACAGGTGAAGCTAACTATGGCTACACCTTC. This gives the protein CASSPTGEANYGYTF.

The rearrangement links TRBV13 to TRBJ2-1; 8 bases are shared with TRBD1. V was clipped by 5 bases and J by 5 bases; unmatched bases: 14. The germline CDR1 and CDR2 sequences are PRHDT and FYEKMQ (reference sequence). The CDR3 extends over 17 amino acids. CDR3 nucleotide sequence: TGTGCCAGCAGCCTCATCCCTGGACAGGGCTTCGACAATGAGCAGTTCTTC. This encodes CASSLIPGQGFDNEQFF.

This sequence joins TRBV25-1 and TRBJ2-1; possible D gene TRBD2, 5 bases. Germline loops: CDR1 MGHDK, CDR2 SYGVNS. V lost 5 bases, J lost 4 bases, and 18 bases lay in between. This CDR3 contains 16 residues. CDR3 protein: CASSSHAGWSYNEQFF. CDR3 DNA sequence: TGTGCCAGCAGTTCCCATGCGGGCTGGAGTTACAATGAGCAGTTCTTC. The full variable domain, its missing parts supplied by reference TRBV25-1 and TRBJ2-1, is EADIYQTPRYLVIGTGKKITLECSQTMGHDKMYWYQQDPGMELHLIHYSYGVNSTEKGDLSSESTVSRIRTEHFPLTLESARPSHTSQYLCASSSHAGWSYNEQFFGPGTRLTVL.

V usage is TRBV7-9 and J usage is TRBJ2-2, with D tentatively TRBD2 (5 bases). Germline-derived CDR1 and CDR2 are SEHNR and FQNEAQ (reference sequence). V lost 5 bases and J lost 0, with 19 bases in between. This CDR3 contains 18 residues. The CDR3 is CASSPNNPGLANTGELFF. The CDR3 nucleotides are TGTGCCAGCAGCCCTAATAATCCCGGACTCGCGAACACCGGGGAGCTGTTTTTT. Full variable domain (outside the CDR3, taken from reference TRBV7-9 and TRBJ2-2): DTGVSQNPRHKITKRGQNVTFRCDPISEHNRLYWYRQTLGQGPEFLTYFQNEAQLEKSRLLSDRFSAERPKGSFSTLEIQRTEQGDSAMYLCASSPNNPGLANTGELFFGEGSRLTVL.

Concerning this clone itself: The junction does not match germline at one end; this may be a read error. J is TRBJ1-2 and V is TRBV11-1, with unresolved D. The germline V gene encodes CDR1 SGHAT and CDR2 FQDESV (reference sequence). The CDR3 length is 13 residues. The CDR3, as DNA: TGTGCCAGCAGCTTAGAGTTACAGACCCCGCGGGACTTC. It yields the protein CASSLELQTPRDF.

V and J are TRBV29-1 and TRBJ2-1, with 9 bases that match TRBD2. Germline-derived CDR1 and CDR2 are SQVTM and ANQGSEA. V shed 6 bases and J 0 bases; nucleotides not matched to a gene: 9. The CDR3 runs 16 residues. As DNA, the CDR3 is TGCAGCGTCCAAGGACTAGCGCTGAGCTCCTACAATGAGCAGTTCTTC. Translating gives CSVQGLALSSYNEQFF.

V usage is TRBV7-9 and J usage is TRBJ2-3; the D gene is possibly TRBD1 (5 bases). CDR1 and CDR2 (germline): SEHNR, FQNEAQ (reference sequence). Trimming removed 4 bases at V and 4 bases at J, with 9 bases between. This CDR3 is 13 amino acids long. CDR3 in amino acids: CASSSWTPDTQYF. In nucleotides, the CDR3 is TGTGCCAGCAGCTCTTGGACACCAGATACGCAGTATTTT.